A single sample gave rise to the 2 T cell receptor beta chains below, sequenced in a study of OX40 agonist ivuxolimab in advanced cancers. This table comes from immunoSEQ multiplex PCR, and its TCRdb copy is limited to in-frame clones, with some not included. The sample holds under 20,000 clones, about four fifths seen once. The material was CD4+ or CD8+ T cells sorted from blood, obtained in a trial of the OX40 agonist ivuxolimab. These receptors were taken from an adult with an advanced solid tumor such as melanoma, head and neck, liver or kidney cancer.

The V gene is TRBV18, the J gene TRBJ2-1, with 12 bases identical to TRBD1. The J segment lost 4 bases and the V segment lost 3 bases, leaving 1 base of the junction unmatched. CDR1 KGHSH and CDR2 LQKENI come from the germline V gene. The CDR3 is 15 amino acids. The CDR3 nucleotides read TGTGCCAGCTCACCGGGACAGGGGGCTTACAATGAGCAGTTCTTC. Protein product: CASSPGQGAYNEQFF.

This rearrangement joins TRBV29-1 to TRBJ2-1; D not certain. The CDR3 runs 11 residues. V was trimmed by 2 bases and J by 4 bases, leaving 3 bases between them. Germline V gene data show CDR1 as SQVTM and CDR2 as ANQGSEA. The CDR3: CSVERYNEQFF. The CDR3 DNA is TGCAGCGTTGAAAGGTACAATGAGCAGTTCTTC.